This TCR beta chain appears in the sequencing data of a study of CXCR3-negative and CXCR3-positive naive CD8 T cells. The method, 5' RACE with UMI labels, was used to prepare the TRB cDNA libraries. Each CDR3 protein gets one entry in TCRdb, which reprocessed the 5' RACE reads and gives no DNA. Its listing shows 50,000 to 65,000 distinct CDR3 sequences. The germline CDR1 and CDR2 sequences are SEHNR and FQNEAQ (reference sequence). This CDR3 region has 16 residues. The clonotype was recovered from a human donor in good health. Some clones in this sample may be carry-over from other donors' samples. The chain couples TRBV7-9 to TRBJ2-1; TCRdb's D gene call, TRBD1, goes unchecked for lack of DNA. What was sequenced was naive CXCR3- CD8+ T cells from blood. Subset given: CD45RO-CCR7+CD27+CD95- naive CD8+ T cells lacking CXCR3 (TNR3-). Here the CDR3 reads CASSPKSRGGRNEQFF.